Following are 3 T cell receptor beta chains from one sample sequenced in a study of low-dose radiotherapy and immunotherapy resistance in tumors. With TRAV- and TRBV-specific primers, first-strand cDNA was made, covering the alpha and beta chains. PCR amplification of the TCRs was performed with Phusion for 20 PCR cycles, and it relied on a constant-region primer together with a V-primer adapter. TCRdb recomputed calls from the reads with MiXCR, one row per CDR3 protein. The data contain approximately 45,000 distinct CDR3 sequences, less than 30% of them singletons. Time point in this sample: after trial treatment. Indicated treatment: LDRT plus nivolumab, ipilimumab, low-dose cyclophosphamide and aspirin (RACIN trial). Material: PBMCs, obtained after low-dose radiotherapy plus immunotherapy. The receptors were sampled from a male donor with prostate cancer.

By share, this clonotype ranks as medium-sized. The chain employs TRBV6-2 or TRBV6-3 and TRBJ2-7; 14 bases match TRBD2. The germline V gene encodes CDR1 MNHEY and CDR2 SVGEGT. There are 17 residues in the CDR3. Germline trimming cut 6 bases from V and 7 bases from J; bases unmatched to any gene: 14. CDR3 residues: CASRRPGTSGGSMEQYF. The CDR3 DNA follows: TGTGCCAGCAGACGTCCCGGGACTAGCGGGGGTTCTATGGAGCAGTACTTC.

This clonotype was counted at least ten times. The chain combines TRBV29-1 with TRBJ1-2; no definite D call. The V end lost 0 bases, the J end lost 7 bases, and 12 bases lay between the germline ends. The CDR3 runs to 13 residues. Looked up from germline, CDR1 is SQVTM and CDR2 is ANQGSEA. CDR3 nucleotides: TGCAGCGTTGAAGAACAAGGTTTTGGTGGCTACACCTTC. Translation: CSVEEQGFGGYTF.

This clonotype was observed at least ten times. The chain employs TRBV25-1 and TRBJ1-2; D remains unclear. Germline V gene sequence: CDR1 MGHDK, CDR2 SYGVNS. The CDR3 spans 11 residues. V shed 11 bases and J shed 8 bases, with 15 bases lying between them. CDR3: CAANFGGGYTF. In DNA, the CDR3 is TGTGCCGCCAACTTCGGTGGAGGCTACACCTTC.